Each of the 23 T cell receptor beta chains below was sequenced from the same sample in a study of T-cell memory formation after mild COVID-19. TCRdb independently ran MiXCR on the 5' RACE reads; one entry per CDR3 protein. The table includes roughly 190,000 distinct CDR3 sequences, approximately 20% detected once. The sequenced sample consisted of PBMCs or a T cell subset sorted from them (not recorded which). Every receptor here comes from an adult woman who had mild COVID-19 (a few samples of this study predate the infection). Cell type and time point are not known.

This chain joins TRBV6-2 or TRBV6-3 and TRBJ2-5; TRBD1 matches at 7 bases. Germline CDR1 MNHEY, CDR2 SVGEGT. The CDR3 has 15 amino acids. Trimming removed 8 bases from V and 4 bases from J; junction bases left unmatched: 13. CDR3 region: CASRTPTGTSETQYF. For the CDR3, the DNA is TGTGCCAGCCGCACTCCGACAGGGACGTCAGAGACCCAGTACTTC.

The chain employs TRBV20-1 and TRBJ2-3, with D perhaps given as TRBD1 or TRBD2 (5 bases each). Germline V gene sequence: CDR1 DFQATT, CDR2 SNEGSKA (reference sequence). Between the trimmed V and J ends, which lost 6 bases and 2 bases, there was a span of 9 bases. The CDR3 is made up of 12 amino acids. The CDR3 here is CSARDVTDTQYF. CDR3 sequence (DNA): TGCAGTGCGAGGGACGTCACAGATACGCAGTATTTT.

The CDR3 here is CASSFNTGNTGELFF. The CDR3 coding sequence is TGTGCCAGCAGCTTTAATACGGGGAACACCGGGGAGCTGTTTTTT. The chain recombines TRBV7-9 with TRBJ2-2; D not certain. CDR1 and CDR2 from the germline V gene are SEHNR and FQNEAQ (reference sequence). The CDR3 length is 15 residues. V dropped 3 bases and J dropped 1 base, with 9 bases sitting between them.

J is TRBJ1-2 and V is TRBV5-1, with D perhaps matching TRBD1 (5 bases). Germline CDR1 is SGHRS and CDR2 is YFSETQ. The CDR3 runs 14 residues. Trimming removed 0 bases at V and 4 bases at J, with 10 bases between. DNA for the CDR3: TGCGCCAGCAGCTTGGGTGAAGGGGCCTATGGCTACACCTTC. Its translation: CASSLGEGAYGYTF. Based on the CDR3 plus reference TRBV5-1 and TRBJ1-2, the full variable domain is KAGVTQTPRYLIKTRGQQVTLSCSPISGHRSVSWYQQTPGQGLQFLFEYFSETQRNKGNFPGRFSGRQFSNSRSEMNVSTLELGDSALYLCASSLGEGAYGYTFGSGTRLTVV.

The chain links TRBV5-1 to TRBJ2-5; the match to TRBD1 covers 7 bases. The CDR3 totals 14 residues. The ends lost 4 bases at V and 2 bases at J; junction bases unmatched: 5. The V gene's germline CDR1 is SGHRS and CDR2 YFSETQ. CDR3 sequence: CASSKGQQQETQYF. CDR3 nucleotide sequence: TGCGCCAGCAGCAAGGGACAGCAACAAGAGACCCAGTACTTC.

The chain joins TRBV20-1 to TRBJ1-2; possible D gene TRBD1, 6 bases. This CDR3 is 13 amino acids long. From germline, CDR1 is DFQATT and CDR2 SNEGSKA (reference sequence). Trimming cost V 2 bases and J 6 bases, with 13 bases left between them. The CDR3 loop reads CSARFSGGDGYTF. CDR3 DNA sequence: TGCAGTGCTAGATTTTCCGGGGGCGATGGCTACACCTTC.

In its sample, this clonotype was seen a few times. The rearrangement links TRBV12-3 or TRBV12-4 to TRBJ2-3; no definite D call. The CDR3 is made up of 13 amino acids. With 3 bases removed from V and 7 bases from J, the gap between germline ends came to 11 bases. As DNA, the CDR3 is TGTGCCAGCAGTTTTTCGGGTAGGAATACGCAGTATTTT. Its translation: CASSFSGRNTQYF.

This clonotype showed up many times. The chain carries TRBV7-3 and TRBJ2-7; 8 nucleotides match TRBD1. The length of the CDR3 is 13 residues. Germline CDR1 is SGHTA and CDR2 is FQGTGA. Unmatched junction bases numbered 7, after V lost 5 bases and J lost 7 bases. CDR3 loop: CASSPGQGGEQYF. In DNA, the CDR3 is TGTGCCAGCAGCCCCGGACAGGGCGGAGAGCAGTACTTC.

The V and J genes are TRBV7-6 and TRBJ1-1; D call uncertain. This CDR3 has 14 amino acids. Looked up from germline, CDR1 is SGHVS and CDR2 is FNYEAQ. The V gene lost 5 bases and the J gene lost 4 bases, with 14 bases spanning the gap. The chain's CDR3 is CASSRTAEGTEAFF. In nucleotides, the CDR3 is TGTGCCAGCAGCCGGACGGCGGAGGGCACTGAAGCTTTCTTT.

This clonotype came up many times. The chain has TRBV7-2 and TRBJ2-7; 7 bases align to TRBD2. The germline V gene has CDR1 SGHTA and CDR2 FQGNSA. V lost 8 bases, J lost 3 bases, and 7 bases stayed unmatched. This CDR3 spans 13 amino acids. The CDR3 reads CASRKASGYEQYF. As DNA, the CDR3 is TGTGCCAGCCGTAAGGCTAGCGGCTACGAGCAGTACTTC. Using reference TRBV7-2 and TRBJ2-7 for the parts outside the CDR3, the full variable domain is GAGVSQSPSNKVTEKGKDVELRCDPISGHTALYWYRQSLGQGLEFLIYFQGNSAPDKSGLPSDRFSAERTGGSVSTLTIQRTQQEDSAVYLCASRKASGYEQYFGPGTRLTVT.

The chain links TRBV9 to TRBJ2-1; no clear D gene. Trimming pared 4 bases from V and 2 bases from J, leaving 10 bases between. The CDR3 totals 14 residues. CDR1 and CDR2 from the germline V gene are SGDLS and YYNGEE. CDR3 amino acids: CASSPYTAYNEQFF. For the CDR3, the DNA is TGTGCCAGCAGCCCCTACACCGCCTACAATGAGCAGTTCTTC.

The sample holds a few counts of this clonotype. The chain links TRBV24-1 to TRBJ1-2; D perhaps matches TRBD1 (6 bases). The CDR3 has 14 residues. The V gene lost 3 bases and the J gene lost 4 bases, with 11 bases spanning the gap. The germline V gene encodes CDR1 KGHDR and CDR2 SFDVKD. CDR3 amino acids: CATSDTTGTYGYTF. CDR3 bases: TGTGCCACCAGTGATACGACAGGTACCTATGGCTACACCTTC.

Here the CDR3 DNA reads TGCAGTGCCCGGGGGGGCAGGGGGGCTAATGAAAAACTGTTTTTT. Encoded protein: CSARGGRGANEKLFF. The chain carries TRBV20-1 and TRBJ1-4; 7 bases are a match to TRBD1. Germline CDR1 and CDR2: DFQATT and SNEGSKA (reference sequence). The CDR3 has 15 amino acids. V lost 6 bases to trimming and J lost 3 bases; unmatched junction nucleotides: 10.

In DNA form, the CDR3 reads TGCAGCGTTAGGGACCTCTCCAGCGAGACCCAGTACTTC. Translating it yields CSVRDLSSETQYF. The rearrangement links TRBV29-1 to TRBJ2-5; the D call may be TRBD1 or TRBD2 (5 bases each). Germline loops: CDR1 SQVTM, CDR2 ANQGSEA. The V end lost 5 bases, the J end lost 5 bases, and 15 bases lay between the germline ends. CDR3 length: 13 amino acids.

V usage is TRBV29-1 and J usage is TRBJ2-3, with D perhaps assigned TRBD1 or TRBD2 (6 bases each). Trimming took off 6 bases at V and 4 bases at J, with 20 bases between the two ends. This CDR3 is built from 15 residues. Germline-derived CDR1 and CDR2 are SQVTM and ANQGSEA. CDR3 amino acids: CSVVLLQGRSDTQYF. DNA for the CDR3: TGCAGCGTAGTCCTCCTCCAGGGGAGGTCAGATACGCAGTATTTT.

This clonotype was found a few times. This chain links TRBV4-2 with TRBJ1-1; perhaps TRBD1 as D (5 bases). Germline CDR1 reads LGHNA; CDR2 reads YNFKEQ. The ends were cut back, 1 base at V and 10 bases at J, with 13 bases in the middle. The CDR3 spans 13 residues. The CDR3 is CASSQATGLRAFF. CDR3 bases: TGTGCCAGCAGCCAAGCGACGGGGCTCCGAGCTTTCTTT.

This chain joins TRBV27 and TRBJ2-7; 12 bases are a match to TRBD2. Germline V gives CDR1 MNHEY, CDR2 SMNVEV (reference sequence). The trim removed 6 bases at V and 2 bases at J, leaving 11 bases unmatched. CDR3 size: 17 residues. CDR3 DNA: TGTGCCAGCAGCTCTAGGACTAGCGGGATTATGACCTACGAGCAGTACTTC. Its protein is CASSSRTSGIMTYEQYF.

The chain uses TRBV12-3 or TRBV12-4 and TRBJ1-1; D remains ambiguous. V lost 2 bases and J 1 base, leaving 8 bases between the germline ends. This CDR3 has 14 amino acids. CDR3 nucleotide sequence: TGTGCCAGCAGTTTAAAGGACGGGAACACTGAAGCTTTCTTT. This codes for CASSLKDGNTEAFF.

CDR3 sequence reads: CATSRDQGSSPLHF. In DNA, the CDR3 is TGTGCCACCAGCAGAGATCAGGGGAGCTCACCCCTCCACTTT. This sequence joins TRBV15 and TRBJ1-6; weak D call: TRBD1 (6 bases). V shed 0 bases and J shed 10 bases, with 10 bases lying between them. The CDR3 is 14 residues long. Germline CDR1 reads LNHNV; CDR2 reads YYDKDF (reference sequence).

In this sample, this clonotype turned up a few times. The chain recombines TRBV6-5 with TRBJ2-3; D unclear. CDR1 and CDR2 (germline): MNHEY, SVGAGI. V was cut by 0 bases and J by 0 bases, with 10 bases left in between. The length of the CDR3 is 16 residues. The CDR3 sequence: CASSYSRSQSTDTQYF. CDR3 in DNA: TGTGCCAGCAGTTACTCAAGGAGCCAGAGCACAGATACGCAGTATTTT.

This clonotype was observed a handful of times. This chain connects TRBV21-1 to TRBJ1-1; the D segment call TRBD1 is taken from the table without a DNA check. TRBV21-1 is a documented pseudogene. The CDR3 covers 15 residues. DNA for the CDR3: TGTGCCAGCAGCACGGTGACAGGGAGGGTCACTGAAGCTTTCTTT. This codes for CASSTVTGRVTEAFF.

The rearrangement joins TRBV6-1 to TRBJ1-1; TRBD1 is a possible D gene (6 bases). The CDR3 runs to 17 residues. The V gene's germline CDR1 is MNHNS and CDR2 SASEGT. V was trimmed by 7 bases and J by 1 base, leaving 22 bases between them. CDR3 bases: TGTGCCAGCACAAAAGGGGGGACCCGAGGGAGGAACACTGAAGCTTTCTTT. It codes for CASTKGGTRGRNTEAFF.

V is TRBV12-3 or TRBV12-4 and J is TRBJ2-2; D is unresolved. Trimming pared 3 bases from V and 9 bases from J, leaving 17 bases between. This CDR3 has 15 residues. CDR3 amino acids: CASSFRAISNRELFF. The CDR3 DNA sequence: TGTGCCAGCAGTTTTAGAGCCATATCGAACCGGGAGCTGTTTTTT.